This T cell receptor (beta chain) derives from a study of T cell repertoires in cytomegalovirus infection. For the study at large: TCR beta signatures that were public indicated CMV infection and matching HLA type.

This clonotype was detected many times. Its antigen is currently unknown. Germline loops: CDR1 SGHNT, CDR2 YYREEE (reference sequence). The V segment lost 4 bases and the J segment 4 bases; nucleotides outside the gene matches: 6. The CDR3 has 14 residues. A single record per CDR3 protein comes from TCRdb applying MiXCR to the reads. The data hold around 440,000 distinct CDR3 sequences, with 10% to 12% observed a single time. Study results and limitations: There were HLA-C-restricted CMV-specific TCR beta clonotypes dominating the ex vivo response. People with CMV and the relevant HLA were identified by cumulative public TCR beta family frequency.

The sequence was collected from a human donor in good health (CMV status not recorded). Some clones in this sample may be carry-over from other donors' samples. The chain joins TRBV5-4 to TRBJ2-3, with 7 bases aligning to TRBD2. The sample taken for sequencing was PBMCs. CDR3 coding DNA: TGTGCCAGCAGCCCTCGGGAGGTTGCAGATACGCAGTATTTT. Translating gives CASSPREVADTQYF.